Listed here is a single T cell receptor beta chain. This entry is derived from a study of blood T cell repertoires in COVID-19. Assay used: immunoSEQ multiplex PCR; TCRdb lists only in-frame clones, some missing. This sample yields 180,000 or so clones, of which about 88% are seen a single time; under 0.85% belongs to the top ten. The germline V gene has CDR1 MNHEY and CDR2 SMNVEV (reference sequence). CDR3 length: 15 amino acids. Trimming took off 3 bases at V and 4 bases at J, with 14 bases between the two ends. Participants were aged 18 to 89 years, lived in 25 or so US areas, and enrolled virtually. Researchers sorted participants into cohorts using their self-reported clinical history. Recovered status applied to Cohort 3 donors who had two consecutive negative PCRs. It also applied to those with clearance or with symptom resolution.

Sequencing was performed on PBMCs or T cells enriched from blood (not recorded which). The chain has TRBV27 and TRBJ2-3; the D is unclear. The origin of this receptor is a woman in her late teens or twenties who had recovered from COVID-19. CDR3 residues: CASSFGSVGPDTQYF. In DNA form, the CDR3 reads TGTGCCAGCAGTTTTGGGTCCGTGGGCCCAGATACGCAGTATTTT.